The 12 T cell receptor beta chains below come from one sample, sequenced in a study of CD8+ T cells in alopecia areata. cDNA serving as the sequencing template came from extracted, reverse transcribed RNA. Profiling relied on immunoSEQ multiplex PCR, and the TCRdb table lists in-frame clones only, not all of them. The table has 170,000 or so clones, about 63% seen once; the top ten hold roughly 15%. The sequenced sample was CD4+ T cells sorted from blood, obtained at week 0. The receptor source for this set is a human donor with alopecia areata.

The chain combines TRBV4-2 with TRBJ1-1; 7 positions match TRBD1. This CDR3 has 16 amino acids. Germline CDR1 and CDR2: LGHNA and YNFKEQ. Trimming cost V 5 bases and J 1 base; bases outside gene matches: 10. The CDR3 coding sequence is TGTGCCAGCAGCTGGGACAGCGCCGGATCGAACACTGAAGCTTTCTTT. The encoded protein is CASSWDSAGSNTEAFF.

The J gene is TRBJ1-1, the V gene TRBV29-1, with TRBD1 identical over 7 bases. The V and J ends lost 4 bases and 10 bases, in that order; junction bases with no gene match: 15. Per the germline V gene, CDR1 is SQVTM and CDR2 is ANQGSEA. The length of the CDR3 is 14 residues. The CDR3: CSVGRTGQKLGAFF. The CDR3 coding sequence is TGCAGCGTTGGGAGGACAGGCCAAAAACTGGGAGCTTTCTTT.

The chain couples TRBV30 to TRBJ1-6; D possibly corresponds to TRBD1 (5 bases). Trimming took 6 bases from V and 0 from J, leaving 15 bases between them. The length of the CDR3 is 16 residues. Germline CDR1 and CDR2: GTSNPN and SVGIG (reference sequence). As DNA, the CDR3 is TGTGCCTGCTCCGAGGGACGAAGCTCCTATAATTCACCCCTCCACTTT. Its protein is CACSEGRSSYNSPLHF.

This clone was detected only a few times. The chain combines TRBV29-1 with TRBJ2-5, with TRBD2 as a possible D gene (5 bases). The V and J ends lost 2 bases and 5 bases respectively, with 9 bases between them. Germline CDR1 SQVTM, CDR2 ANQGSEA. The CDR3 is 12 residues long. CDR3 in amino acids: CSVETGVETQYF. The DNA of the CDR3 is TGCAGCGTTGAAACCGGGGTTGAGACCCAGTACTTC.

The CDR3 region has the DNA TGTGCTAGTGGTATCGGCACAGATACGCAGTATTTT. As protein: CASGIGTDTQYF. The rearrangement uses TRBV12-5 and TRBJ2-3; D gene ambiguous. Germline V gene data show CDR1 as LGHNT and CDR2 as FRNRAP. The CDR3 has 12 amino acids. V gave up 5 bases and J gave up 1 base, with 4 bases separating them.

This rearrangement joins TRBV20-1 to TRBJ2-1, with D unresolved. The germline V and J ends were trimmed by 3 bases and 8 bases, with 8 bases remaining between them. Per the germline V gene, CDR1 is DFQATT and CDR2 is SNEGSKA (reference sequence). This CDR3 spans 11 amino acids. Written as DNA, the CDR3 is TGCAGTGCTAGTTTTTTCGATGAGCAGTTCTTC. Encoded protein: CSASFFDEQFF.

The chain uses TRBV11-3 and TRBJ2-2; D call uncertain. CDR3 length: 16 amino acids. Trimming stripped 0 bases from V and 8 bases from J, with 16 bases between. Germline assignment: CDR1 SGHNT and CDR2 YENEEA. Written as DNA, the CDR3 is TGTGCCAGCAGCTTAGATTTGGGCCCCAAAGGGGGGGAGCTGTTTTTT. Amino acids: CASSLDLGPKGGELFF.

This clone was picked up one time. V is TRBV30 and J is TRBJ2-3; D possibly uses TRBD1 or TRBD2 (5 bases each). CDR1 GTSNPN and CDR2 SVGIG come from the germline V gene (reference sequence). The CDR3 length is 17 residues. Trimming pared 1 base from V and 0 bases from J, leaving 17 bases between. The CDR3, as DNA: TGTGCCTGGAGTGATGAGGGGCGGTTATCTAGCACAGATACGCAGTATTTT. The encoded protein is CAWSDEGRLSSTDTQYF.

This chain links TRBV27 with TRBJ1-6; D uncertain. This CDR3 region has 15 residues. V lost 4 bases and J lost 0, with 7 bases in between. CDR1 is MNHEY and CDR2 is SMNVEV in the germline V gene (reference sequence). CDR3 coding DNA: TGTGCCAGCAGTTCTCCTAGCTCCTATAATTCACCCCTCCACTTT. Its protein product is CASSSPSSYNSPLHF.

This clone appeared once. The germline gene is not matched at one end of the junction; a read error may be the cause. The V call is TRBV2, the J call TRBJ1-4; 9 bases line up with TRBD1. CDR1 SNHLY and CDR2 FYNNEI come from the germline V gene. There are 12 residues in the CDR3. The chain's CDR3 is CASSLPGQGIVF. Here the CDR3 DNA reads TGTGCCAGCAGTCTTCCGGGACAGGGAATCGTTTTT.

This chain joins TRBV29-1 and TRBJ1-1; 8 bases map to TRBD1. V lost 7 bases and J lost 1; bases outside the gene matches: 5. This CDR3 contains 13 residues. The germline V gene encodes CDR1 SQVTM and CDR2 ANQGSEA. The CDR3 sequence: CSEQGAQNTEAFF. The CDR3 bases are TGCAGCGAGCAGGGGGCGCAGAACACTGAAGCTTTCTTT.

This clone was seen only a few times. The CDR3 is CASSPPLTGTDSYEQYF. In nucleotides, the CDR3 is TGTGCCAGTAGCCCTCCCCTAACCGGGACAGACTCCTACGAGCAGTACTTC. V and J are TRBV19 and TRBJ2-7, with 7 bases matching TRBD1. The V gene's germline CDR1 is LNHDA and CDR2 SQIVND (reference sequence). The V gene end was trimmed by 6 bases and the J gene end by 0 bases; junction bases not matched to a gene: 14. This CDR3 is 17 amino acids long.